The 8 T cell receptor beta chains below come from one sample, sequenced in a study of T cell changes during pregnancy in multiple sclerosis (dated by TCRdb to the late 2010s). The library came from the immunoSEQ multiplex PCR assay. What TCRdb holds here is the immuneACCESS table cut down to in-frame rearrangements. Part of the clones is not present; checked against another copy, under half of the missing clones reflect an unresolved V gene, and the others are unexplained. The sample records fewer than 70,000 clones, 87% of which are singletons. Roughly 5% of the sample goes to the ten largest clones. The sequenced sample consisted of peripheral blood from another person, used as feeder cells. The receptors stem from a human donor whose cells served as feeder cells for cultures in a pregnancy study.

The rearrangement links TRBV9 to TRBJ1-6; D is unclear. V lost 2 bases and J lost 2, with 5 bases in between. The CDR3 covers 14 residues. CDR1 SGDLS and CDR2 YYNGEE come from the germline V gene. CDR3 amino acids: CASSVKTYNSPLHF. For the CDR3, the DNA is TGTGCCAGCAGCGTTAAAACCTATAATTCACCCCTCCACTTT.

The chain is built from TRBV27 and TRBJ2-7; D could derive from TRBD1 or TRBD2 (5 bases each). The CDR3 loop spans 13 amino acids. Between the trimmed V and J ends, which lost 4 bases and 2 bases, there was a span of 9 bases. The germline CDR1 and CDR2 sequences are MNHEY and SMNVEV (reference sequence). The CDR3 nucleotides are TGTGCCAGCAGTTGGGGACCTACCTACGAGCAGTACTTC. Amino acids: CASSWGPTYEQYF.

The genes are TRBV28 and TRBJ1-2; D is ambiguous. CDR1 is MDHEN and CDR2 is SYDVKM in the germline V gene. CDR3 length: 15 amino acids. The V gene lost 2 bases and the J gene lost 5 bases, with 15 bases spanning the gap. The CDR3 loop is CASSLGNPEPYGYTF. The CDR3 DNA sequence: TGTGCCAGCAGTTTAGGAAATCCTGAGCCTTATGGCTACACCTTC.

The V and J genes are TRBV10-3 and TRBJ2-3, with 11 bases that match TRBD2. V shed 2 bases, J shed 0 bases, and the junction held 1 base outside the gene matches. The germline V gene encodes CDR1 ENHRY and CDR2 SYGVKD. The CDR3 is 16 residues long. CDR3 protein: CAISETSGGSTDTQYF. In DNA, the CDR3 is TGTGCCATCAGTGAGACTAGCGGGGGTAGCACAGATACGCAGTATTTT.

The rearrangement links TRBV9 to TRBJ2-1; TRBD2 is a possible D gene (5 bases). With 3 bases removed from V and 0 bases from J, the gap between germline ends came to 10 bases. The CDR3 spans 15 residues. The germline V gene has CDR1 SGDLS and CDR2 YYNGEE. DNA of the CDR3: TGTGCCAGCAGCGGGAGACTAAACTCCTACAATGAGCAGTTCTTC. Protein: CASSGRLNSYNEQFF. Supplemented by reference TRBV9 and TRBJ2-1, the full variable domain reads DSGVTQTPKHLITATGQRVTLRCSPRSGDLSVYWYQQSLDQGLQFLIQYYNGEERAKGNILERFSAQQFPDLHSELNLSSLELGDSALYFCASSGRLNSYNEQFFGPGTRLTVL.

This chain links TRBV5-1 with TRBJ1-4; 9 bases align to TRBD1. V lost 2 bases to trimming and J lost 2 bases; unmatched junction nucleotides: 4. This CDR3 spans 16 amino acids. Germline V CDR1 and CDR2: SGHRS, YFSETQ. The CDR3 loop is CASSLQTGGTNEKLFF. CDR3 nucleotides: TGCGCCAGCAGCTTACAGACAGGGGGGACTAATGAAAAACTGTTTTTT.

CDR3 sequence: CASSPTGDAKNIQYF. The CDR3 DNA reads as TGCGCCAGCAGCCCGACTGGCGACGCCAAAAACATTCAGTACTTC. The chain uses TRBV4-3 and TRBJ2-4; D unclear. V gave up 4 bases and J gave up 1 base, with 11 bases separating them. The CDR3 has 15 amino acids. CDR1 and CDR2 from the germline V gene are LGHNA and YSLEER.

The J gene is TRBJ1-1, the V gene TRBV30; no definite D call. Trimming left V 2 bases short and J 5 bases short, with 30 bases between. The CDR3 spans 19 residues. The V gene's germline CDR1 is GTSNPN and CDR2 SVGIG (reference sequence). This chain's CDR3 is CAWSSRPTNPGSRRTEAFF. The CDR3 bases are TGTGCCTGGAGTTCACGACCTACTAACCCGGGCAGTAGAAGGACTGAAGCTTTCTTT. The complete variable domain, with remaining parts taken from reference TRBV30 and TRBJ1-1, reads SQTIHQWPATLVQPVGSPLSLECTVEGTSNPNLYWYRQAAGRGLQLLFYSVGIGQISSEVPQNLSASRPQDRQFILSSKKLLLSDSGFYLCAWSSRPTNPGSRRTEAFFGQGTRLTVV.